What follows are 5 T cell receptor beta chains derived from one specimen sequenced in a study of cytomegalovirus exposure and HLA in healthy donors. Primers: 60 Vbeta forward and 13 Jbeta reverse. The table came from immunoSEQ multiplex PCR; TCRdb's copy has only in-frame clones and leaves some out. The sample consists of roughly 180,000 clones, around 80% of them appearing once. Material for sequencing was PBMCs. The receptors originated from a woman in her 30s in good health and CMV-seronegative.

This chain connects TRBV6-1 to TRBJ1-5, with a weak D call TRBD1 (6 bases). The CDR3 contains 14 residues. Trimming removed 4 bases from V and 7 bases from J, with 14 bases in between. In germline, CDR1 is MNHNS, CDR2 SASEGT. In nucleotides, the CDR3 is TGTGCCAGCAGTGCCTCAGGGGCAGGGCAGCCCCAGCATTTT. Encoded protein: CASSASGAGQPQHF.

The V gene is TRBV7-3, the J gene TRBJ1-6, with no clear D. CDR1 and CDR2 from the germline V gene are SGHTA and FQGTGA. The length of the CDR3 is 13 residues. V lost 1 base and J lost 10, with 8 bases in between. The CDR3 DNA sequence: TGTGCCAGCAGCTTAATACAATCCTCACCCCTCCACTTT. This sequence encodes CASSLIQSSPLHF. The full variable domain, rest sourced from reference TRBV7-3 and TRBJ1-6, is GAGVSQTPSNKVTEKGKYVELRCDPISGHTALYWYRQSLGQGPEFLIYFQGTGAADDSGLPNDRFFAVRPEGSVSTLKIQRTERGDSAVYLCASSLIQSSPLHFGNGTRLTVT.

This clone was counted between two and nine times. The chain links TRBV9 to TRBJ2-5; TRBD2 matches 9 bases. With V trimmed by 1 base and J by 3 bases, 4 bases remained unmatched. The CDR3 covers 15 residues. Looked up from germline, CDR1 is SGDLS and CDR2 is YYNGEE. CDR3 sequence (DNA): TGTGCCAGCAGCGTACGCGGGGGGGCAAAAGAGACCCAGTACTTC. This gives the protein CASSVRGGAKETQYF.

This clone was observed a single time. The CDR3 loop reads CASSIGQANTGELFF. As DNA, the CDR3 is TGTGCCAGTAGTATTGGGCAAGCGAACACCGGGGAGCTGTTTTTT. The chain couples TRBV19 to TRBJ2-2; D remains unclear. The germline gives CDR1 LNHDA, CDR2 SQIVND (reference sequence). This CDR3 is built from 15 residues. V shed 3 bases and J shed 0 bases, with 8 bases lying between them.

This clone was seen just once. The chain couples TRBV5-1 to TRBJ2-7, with 9 bases fitting TRBD1. With 0 bases clipped from V and 4 bases from J, the junction kept 8 bases outside the gene matches. This CDR3 has 16 residues. Germline CDR1 and CDR2: SGHRS and YFSETQ. DNA for the CDR3: TGCGCCAGCAGCTTGGCATGGGACAGGGTGCTTTACGAGCAGTACTTC. Its translation: CASSLAWDRVLYEQYF.